A single sample gave rise to the 32 T cell receptor beta chains below, sequenced in a study of shared clonotypes between healthy human individuals. This table comes from immunoSEQ multiplex PCR, and its TCRdb copy is limited to in-frame clones, with some not included. The sample carries 1,400,000 or so clones, about 98.5% recorded once. Sequencing was performed on naive CD4+ T cells sorted from blood. The subset here: CD45RA+ positively selected. The origin of the receptors is a man aged 25 to 40 in good health.

As for this clone: The sample carries other DNA sequences with the same CDR3. J is TRBJ1-1 and V is TRBV7-9; D not certain. Germline V lookup: CDR1 SEHNR, CDR2 FQNEAQ (reference sequence). The CDR3 runs to 13 residues. Trimming took 1 base from V and 5 from J, leaving 8 bases between them. The CDR3 nucleotides are TGTGCCAGCAGCTTAGTAACCGGAACTGAAGCTTTCTTT. The encoded protein is CASSLVTGTEAFF.

J is TRBJ2-2 and V is TRBV2, with no clear D. Germline V gene data show CDR1 as SNHLY and CDR2 as FYNNEI. Trimming removed 1 base from V and 12 bases from J, with 15 bases in between. The CDR3 sequence is 14 residues long. CDR3 DNA sequence: TGTGCCAGCAGTGAAGGGAAGCCGGGCCCGAAGCTGTTTTTT. Translating gives CASSEGKPGPKLFF.

The chain carries TRBV6-6 and TRBJ1-3; no clear D. The CDR3 covers 15 residues. The V gene lost 6 bases and the J gene lost 0 bases, with 12 bases spanning the gap. Germline values: CDR1 MNHNY, CDR2 SVGAGI (reference sequence). CDR3 nucleotides: TGTGCCAGCAGCCTCGACCCCAGCTCTGGAAACACCATATATTTT. Amino acid sequence: CASSLDPSSGNTIYF.

The chain links TRBV4-3 to TRBJ2-1; D remains ambiguous. The ends were cut back, 0 bases at V and 7 bases at J, with 13 bases in the middle. CDR1 is LGHNA and CDR2 is YSLEER in the germline V gene. CDR3 size: 15 residues. CDR3 in DNA: TGCGCCAGCAGCCAAGAAGGAACCAGTGGTAATGAGCAGTTCTTC. Its protein product is CASSQEGTSGNEQFF.

The chain has TRBV5-4 and TRBJ2-4; possible D gene TRBD1, 5 bases. This CDR3 has 14 residues. The V end lost 4 bases, the J end lost 7 bases, and 15 bases lay between the germline ends. CDR1 and CDR2 (germline): SGHNT, YYREEE (reference sequence). The CDR3 DNA reads TGTGCCAGCAGCCCCCGCCAGGGTGGGAACATTCAGTACTTC. This encodes CASSPRQGGNIQYF.

J is TRBJ1-5 and V is TRBV4-1; weak D call: TRBD1 (5 bases). The CDR3 sequence is 17 residues long. Germline assignment: CDR1 MGHRA and CDR2 YSYEKL. V lost 0 bases to trimming and J lost 0 bases, with 12 bases between them. The CDR3 DNA is TGCGCCAGCAGCCAAGAGGGGCAGGGCTATAGCAATCAGCCCCAGCATTTT. Its protein is CASSQEGQGYSNQPQHF.

The chain joins TRBV7-2 to TRBJ2-7; no definite D call. The germline CDR1 and CDR2 sequences are SGHTA and FQGNSA. V lost 5 bases, J lost 1 base, and 12 bases lay in between. The CDR3 loop spans 14 amino acids. The CDR3 DNA sequence: TGTGCCAGCAGCCATGGGGATCCATCCTACGAGCAGTACTTC. Its translation is CASSHGDPSYEQYF.

The chain links TRBV5-5 to TRBJ2-2; TRBD1 is a possible D gene (5 bases). The CDR3 consists of 14 residues. The V gene lost 0 bases and the J gene lost 4 bases, with 7 bases spanning the gap. CDR1 and CDR2 from the germline V gene are SGHKS and YYEKEE (reference sequence). The CDR3 reads CASSLVGATGELFF. The CDR3 DNA sequence: TGTGCCAGCAGCTTGGTAGGGGCCACCGGGGAGCTGTTTTTT.

The chain carries TRBV7-2 and TRBJ1-3, with D maybe TRBD1 (5 bases). The CDR3 is 14 residues long. Between the trimmed V and J ends, which lost 1 base and 9 bases, there was a span of 13 bases. Germline CDR1 SGHTA, CDR2 FQGNSA. The CDR3 DNA sequence: TGTGCCAGCAGCTTAGTAGGCAGGGAGGCCACCATATATTTT. This sequence encodes CASSLVGREATIYF.

V is TRBV29-1 and J is TRBJ2-1; perhaps TRBD2 as D (5 bases). The CDR3 totals 16 residues. Germline loops: CDR1 SQVTM, CDR2 ANQGSEA. V was shortened by 2 bases and J by 1 base, with 15 bases between the two germline ends. The CDR3 bases are TGCAGCGTTGAATTTGGGGTAGCGAGATCCTACAATGAGCAGTTCTTC. This gives the protein CSVEFGVARSYNEQFF.

V and J are TRBV11-2 and TRBJ1-1; maybe TRBD1 (5 bases). This CDR3 contains 14 residues. Per the germline V gene, CDR1 is SGHAT and CDR2 is FQNNGV. V gave up 3 bases and J gave up 3 bases, with 11 bases separating them. The CDR3 DNA follows: TGTGCCAGCAGCTTTTTGGCGGGGGACACTGAAGCTTTCTTT. Its protein product is CASSFLAGDTEAFF.

This chain connects TRBV5-6 to TRBJ2-3; D is undetermined. The CDR3 totals 15 residues. Germline-derived CDR1 and CDR2 are SGHDT and YYEEEE. Trimming stripped 6 bases from V and 0 bases from J, with 14 bases between. The CDR3, as DNA: TGTGCCAGCAACTCTAATCGTCCTAGCACAGATACGCAGTATTTT. It translates to CASNSNRPSTDTQYF.

The J gene is TRBJ2-7, the V gene TRBV18; maybe TRBD1 (5 bases). With 1 base removed from V and 0 bases from J, the gap between germline ends came to 10 bases. The CDR3 extends over 15 amino acids. Germline V gene sequence: CDR1 KGHSH, CDR2 LQKENI. CDR3 nucleotide sequence: TGTGCCAGCTCACCACGGTCAGGGAACTCCTACGAGCAGTACTTC. This sequence encodes CASSPRSGNSYEQYF.

DNA of the CDR3: TGCGCCAGCAGCTTAGGACAGGGATTGAGGACAGATACGCAGTATTTT. Its translation is CASSLGQGLRTDTQYF. This chain connects TRBV5-1 to TRBJ2-3; 8 bases align to TRBD1. Per germline, CDR1 SGHRS and CDR2 YFSETQ. The V and J ends lost 2 bases and 3 bases, in that order; junction bases with no gene match: 8. This CDR3 has 16 amino acids. The full variable domain, with the rest looked up from reference TRBV5-1 and TRBJ2-3, is KAGVTQTPRYLIKTRGQQVTLSCSPISGHRSVSWYQQTPGQGLQFLFEYFSETQRNKGNFPGRFSGRQFSNSRSEMNVSTLELGDSALYLCASSLGQGLRTDTQYFGPGTRLTVL.

The chain has TRBV7-3 and TRBJ1-1; weak D call: TRBD1 (6 bases). Germline V gene data show CDR1 as SGHTA and CDR2 as FQGTGA. CDR3 length: 13 amino acids. Trimming stripped 6 bases from V and 4 bases from J, with 12 bases between. This CDR3 is CASSQRGGTEAFF. CDR3 nucleotide sequence: TGTGCCAGCAGTCAAAGGGGGGGCACTGAAGCTTTCTTT.

V and J are TRBV28 and TRBJ2-7, with D perhaps TRBD2 (7 bases). From germline, CDR1 is MDHEN and CDR2 SYDVKM. V shed 3 bases and J shed 5 bases, with 17 bases lying between them. This CDR3 spans 15 amino acids. The CDR3 DNA follows: TGTGCCAGCAGTTTCAGGGGCGGGACTAAGGACGAGCAGTACTTC. This encodes CASSFRGGTKDEQYF. The full variable domain, rest sourced from reference TRBV28 and TRBJ2-7, is DVKVTQSSRYLVKRTGEKVFLECVQDMDHENMFWYRQDPGLGLRLIYFSYDVKMKEKGDIPEGYSVSREKKERFSLILESASTNQTSMYLCASSFRGGTKDEQYFGPGTRLTVT.

This chain joins TRBV19 and TRBJ1-5, with 7 bases aligning to TRBD1. CDR3 length equals 15 residues. J lost 7 bases, V lost 3 bases, and 9 bases had no gene match. Germline assignment: CDR1 LNHDA and CDR2 SQIVND (reference sequence). The CDR3 here is CASSISHRGGQPQHF. CDR3 nucleotides: TGTGCCAGTAGTATTTCCCACAGGGGCGGGCAGCCCCAGCATTTT.

The chain links TRBV2 to TRBJ2-1; 12 bases map to TRBD2. CDR3 length equals 15 residues. Trimming at V came to 3 bases and at J to 10 bases, leaving 7 bases not matched to a gene. CDR1 and CDR2 from the germline V gene are SNHLY and FYNNEI. CDR3 in amino acids: CASSELAGGPREQFF. The DNA of the CDR3 is TGTGCCAGCAGTGAGCTAGCGGGAGGGCCGCGGGAGCAGTTCTTC.

This clone was detected once. Within the sample, other DNA sequences also encode this same CDR3. This rearrangement joins TRBV5-4 to TRBJ1-2; D is ambiguous. The CDR3 spans 13 residues. The germline gives CDR1 SGHNT, CDR2 YYREEE (reference sequence). V was shortened by 0 bases and J by 2 bases, with 5 bases between the two germline ends. The CDR3 DNA sequence: TGTGCCAGCAGCTTGGGGGGAAACTATGGCTACACCTTC. It is translated as CASSLGGNYGYTF.

The chain couples TRBV7-2 to TRBJ2-7; 8 bases fit TRBD2. The CDR3 has 15 residues. The V gene end was trimmed by 0 bases and the J gene end by 6 bases; junction bases not matched to a gene: 7. Per germline, CDR1 SGHTA and CDR2 FQGNSA. The CDR3 is CASSLAGGGRFEQYF. The CDR3 coding sequence is TGTGCCAGCAGCTTAGCGGGGGGCGGGAGGTTCGAGCAGTACTTC.

This chain uses TRBV27 with TRBJ2-1, with a possible D match to TRBD2 (5 bases). CDR3 length: 15 amino acids. Per germline, CDR1 MNHEY and CDR2 SMNVEV (reference sequence). Trimming stripped 5 bases from V and 5 bases from J, with 16 bases between. CDR3 sequence (DNA): TGTGCCAGCAGTATCAAACGGGGAACCAACAATGAGCAGTTCTTC. This codes for CASSIKRGTNNEQFF.

The genes are TRBV25-1 and TRBJ2-7; 9 bases line up with TRBD1. After removal of 3 bases from V and 4 bases from J, the junction contained 7 bases not matched to a gene. The length of the CDR3 is 15 residues. The germline V gene encodes CDR1 MGHDK and CDR2 SYGVNS. CDR3 region: CASSDLTGGGYEQYF. Here the CDR3 DNA reads TGTGCCAGCAGTGACCTCACAGGGGGCGGTTACGAGCAGTACTTC.

In regard to this clone: Different DNA sequences within this sample yield the same CDR3. The chain links TRBV9 to TRBJ1-1; D call uncertain. Trimming removed 2 bases at V and 1 base at J, with 6 bases between. The CDR3 has 13 residues. The germline CDR1 and CDR2 sequences are SGDLS and YYNGEE. The CDR3 loop reads CASSVAPNTEAFF. The CDR3 coding sequence is TGTGCCAGCAGCGTTGCACCGAACACTGAAGCTTTCTTT.

The V call is TRBV28, the J call TRBJ2-7, with D maybe TRBD2 (6 bases). This CDR3 contains 14 residues. Looked up from germline, CDR1 is MDHEN and CDR2 is SYDVKM. Trimming took off 2 bases at V and 6 bases at J, with 14 bases between the two ends. The CDR3 nucleotides read TGTGCCAGCAGTTTACTAGCGATCTTGAGCGAGCAGTACTTC. This gives the protein CASSLLAILSEQYF.

A single count supports this clone. The V and J genes are TRBV11-1 and TRBJ2-3; tentative D call: TRBD1 (5 bases). Trimming removed 3 bases from V and 4 bases from J, with 20 bases in between. Germline CDR1 SGHAT, CDR2 FQDESV (reference sequence). The CDR3 is 17 amino acids. CDR3 coding DNA: TGTGCCAGCAGCTTGCCCCGACAGTCGGGTTTGGCAGATACGCAGTATTTT. This sequence encodes CASSLPRQSGLADTQYF.

The chain carries TRBV7-9 and TRBJ2-3; TRBD2 matches 15 bases. The CDR3 consists of 17 residues. CDR1 and CDR2 (germline): SEHNR, FQNEAQ (reference sequence). The trim removed 5 bases at V and 4 bases at J, leaving 7 bases unmatched. CDR3 sequence: CASSRTSGREGADTQYF. The CDR3 DNA follows: TGTGCCAGCAGCCGGACTAGCGGGAGGGAGGGAGCAGATACGCAGTATTTT.

The chain combines TRBV10-3 with TRBJ1-2; 8 nucleotides line up with TRBD1. The CDR3 is made up of 13 amino acids. Losses at the gene ends were 4 bases for V and 5 bases for J; bases not matched to a gene: 3. Germline CDR1 reads ENHRY; CDR2 reads SYGVKD. The CDR3 DNA follows: TGTGCCATCAGTGGGGGACAGGCGTATGGCTACACCTTC. As protein: CAISGGQAYGYTF.

The V and J genes are TRBV11-2 and TRBJ2-7; 10 nucleotides line up with TRBD2. CDR3 size: 15 residues. The germline gives CDR1 SGHAT, CDR2 FQNNGV. Trimming took 5 bases from V and 7 from J; bases not matched to a gene: 11. The CDR3 sequence: CASSRRTSGVWEQYF. The DNA of the CDR3 is TGTGCCAGCAGCCGTAGAACTAGCGGGGTATGGGAGCAGTACTTC.

This chain connects TRBV28 to TRBJ1-2; D is possibly TRBD1 (6 bases). The V gene lost 2 bases and the J gene lost 3 bases, with 16 bases spanning the gap. The germline V gene encodes CDR1 MDHEN and CDR2 SYDVKM. The CDR3 consists of 16 residues. The CDR3 DNA reads TGTGCCAGCAGTTTAGGTTATAAACAGGGTTACTATGGCTACACCTTC. Translating it yields CASSLGYKQGYYGYTF.

The chain couples TRBV7-9 to TRBJ2-7; D remains ambiguous. In germline, CDR1 is SEHNR, CDR2 FQNEAQ (reference sequence). Trimming took 2 bases from V and 4 from J, leaving 9 bases between them. The CDR3 runs 13 residues. CDR3 sequence reads: CASSLQVPYEQYF. The DNA for the CDR3 is TGTGCCAGCAGCTTACAGGTTCCTTACGAGCAGTACTTC.

The chain carries TRBV19 and TRBJ1-5, with D unclear. With 4 bases removed from V and 3 bases from J, the gap between germline ends came to 10 bases. The CDR3 totals 14 residues. In germline, CDR1 is LNHDA, CDR2 SQIVND (reference sequence). CDR3 residues: CASSNHGLNQPQHF. CDR3 nucleotide sequence: TGTGCCAGTAGTAATCACGGTCTCAATCAGCCCCAGCATTTT.

The J gene is TRBJ2-7, the V gene TRBV5-1, with D possibly matching TRBD1 (6 bases). The germline V gene has CDR1 SGHRS and CDR2 YFSETQ. This CDR3 has 15 residues. Trimming took 0 bases from V and 3 from J, leaving 13 bases between them. The DNA of the CDR3 is TGCGCCAGCAGCTTGGGGACAGCCTTAGACTACGAGCAGTACTTC. Protein product: CASSLGTALDYEQYF.